A selection of T cell receptor beta chains follows, all from one sample in a study of T cells after posttransplantation cyclophosphamide. The protocol was immunoSEQ multiplex PCR, while the TCRdb copy is restricted to in-frame clones and leaves out a portion. The repertoire holds about 15,000 clones, with around 91% as singletons. Source: CD4+ T cells sorted from blood, taken after allogeneic stem cell transplant with posttransplant cyclophosphamide. Receptor source: a male patient aged 55 to 69 who received an allogeneic stem cell transplant from a related donor and was CMV-positive. The graft donor may account for some of the T cells. The conserved cysteine and the conserved F or W are not part of the CDR3 here. D genes are given only for firm matches.

d_call: NA
v_call: TRBV29-1
j_call: TRBJ1-3
cdr3_aa: SVVGGFSGNTIY

d_call: TRBD2
v_call: TRBV10-3
j_call: TRBJ2-1
cdr3_aa: AINLAGGNEQF

d_call: NA
v_call: TRBV7-8
j_call: TRBJ1-5
cdr3_aa: ASSAVWGREERPQH

d_call: TRBD1
v_call: TRBV10-1
j_call: TRBJ2-3
cdr3_aa: ASSESGQGITDTQY

d_call: NA
v_call: TRBV18
j_call: TRBJ1-1
cdr3_aa: ASSPPARGNTEAF

d_call: TRBD2
v_call: TRBV30
j_call: TRBJ2-3
cdr3_aa: AWNLAGVGTQY

d_call: NA
v_call: TRBV15
j_call: TRBJ2-1
cdr3_aa: ATSRGQTGNNEQF

d_call: TRBD1
v_call: TRBV7-9
j_call: TRBJ1-1
cdr3_aa: ASSATSTGGTEAF

d_call: NA
v_call: TRBV11-2
j_call: TRBJ2-3
cdr3_aa: ASSARFSRDTQY

d_call: TRBD1
v_call: TRBV18
j_call: TRBJ1-1
cdr3_aa: ASSPPGGTEAF

d_call: NA
v_call: TRBV11-1
j_call: TRBJ1-1
cdr3_aa: ASSLTGKNTEAF

d_call: NA
v_call: TRBV19
j_call: TRBJ1-1
cdr3_aa: ASSRMGGAEAF

d_call: NA
v_call: TRBV9
j_call: TRBJ1-6
cdr3_aa: ASSGRDGSSYNSPLH

d_call: TRBD1
v_call: TRBV7-2
j_call: TRBJ1-4
cdr3_aa: ASSLDRVGEKLF

d_call: TRBD2
v_call: TRBV9
j_call: TRBJ2-2
cdr3_aa: ASSTRGGNTGELF

d_call: TRBD1
v_call: TRBV18
j_call: TRBJ1-6
cdr3_aa: ASSPNGQGHSPLH

d_call: NA
v_call: TRBV7-2
j_call: TRBJ1-1
cdr3_aa: ASSAEFRGGFTEAF

d_call: NA
v_call: TRBV27
j_call: NA
cdr3_aa: ASARAQTYEQY

d_call: TRBD1
v_call: TRBV6-5
j_call: TRBJ1-1
cdr3_aa: ASRPDRGWIGEAF

d_call: NA
v_call: TRBV28
j_call: TRBJ2-2
cdr3_aa: ASSTSWAHTGELF

d_call: NA
v_call: TRBV2
j_call: TRBJ1-6
cdr3_aa: ASSEQGRSPLH

d_call: TRBD1
v_call: TRBV4-1
j_call: TRBJ1-1
cdr3_aa: ASSQVTRDRGPEAF

d_call: NA
v_call: TRBV2
j_call: TRBJ2-7
cdr3_aa: ASRDSATYEQY

d_call: NA
v_call: TRBV9
j_call: TRBJ2-3
cdr3_aa: ASSWHATDTQY

d_call: NA
v_call: TRBV6-1
j_call: TRBJ1-2
cdr3_aa: ASLGQPYGYT

d_call: TRBD1
v_call: TRBV6-5
j_call: TRBJ2-7
cdr3_aa: ASRTGDSSYEQY

d_call: TRBD1
v_call: TRBV11-3
j_call: TRBJ2-1
cdr3_aa: ASKLGQGSNEQF

d_call: TRBD1
v_call: TRBV13
j_call: TRBJ1-3
cdr3_aa: ASSPRDRGSNSGNTIY

d_call: TRBD1
v_call: TRBV5-4
j_call: TRBJ2-7
cdr3_aa: ASSTGQGADEQY

d_call: NA
v_call: TRBV4-3
j_call: TRBJ1-4
cdr3_aa: ASSQVVSEKLF

d_call: NA
v_call: TRBV7-9
j_call: TRBJ1-4
cdr3_aa: ASSSRGLGTNEKLF

d_call: NA
v_call: TRBV5-4
j_call: TRBJ2-1
cdr3_aa: ASSLGGLVSEQF

d_call: NA
v_call: TRBV5-4
j_call: TRBJ1-6
cdr3_aa: ASSLGTDYNSPLH

d_call: TRBD1
v_call: TRBV6-5
j_call: TRBJ1-2
cdr3_aa: ASSYSQGGGTYGYT

d_call: NA
v_call: TRBV21-1
j_call: TRBJ2-5
cdr3_aa: ASEGAPGGMETQY

d_call: NA
v_call: TRBV9
j_call: TRBJ2-7
cdr3_aa: ASSAYSQGFVDEQY

d_call: TRBD2
v_call: TRBV19
j_call: TRBJ2-3
cdr3_aa: ASSLSGTSTDTQY